What follows describes a single T cell receptor beta chain. Its antigen is not known. CDR1 is PRHDT, CDR2 FYEKMQ, per germline (reference sequence). This CDR3 has 12 residues. The V end lost 0 bases, the J end lost 4 bases, and 4 bases lay between the germline ends. Expressed TCRB transcripts were sequenced because the isolated RNA had all been reverse transcribed beforehand. Clones were sequenced by immunoSEQ multiplex PCR, and TCRdb holds only the in-frame ones, with some missing. Of around 430,000 clones in the sample, roughly 30% were seen once. The sample is drawn from a study of beta chain features in type 1 diabetes. Study information: Across all samples, approximately 110,000,000 sorted cells were examined.

Regarding the study as a whole: Any HLA type influence on TCRB rearrangement was left unresolved here. In the patient group, naive, central memory and Treg TCRB repertoires seemed more alike than in the healthy donor group.

Sorted populations all had greater than 95% purity. The TCR was taken from a young man in good health. The sequencing input was naive CD4+ T cells from blood. V usage is TRBV13 and J usage is TRBJ2-7; D ambiguous. The CDR3 DNA reads TGTGCCAGCAGCTTAGGAGGTTACGAGCAGTACTTC. Its protein is CASSLGGYEQYF.